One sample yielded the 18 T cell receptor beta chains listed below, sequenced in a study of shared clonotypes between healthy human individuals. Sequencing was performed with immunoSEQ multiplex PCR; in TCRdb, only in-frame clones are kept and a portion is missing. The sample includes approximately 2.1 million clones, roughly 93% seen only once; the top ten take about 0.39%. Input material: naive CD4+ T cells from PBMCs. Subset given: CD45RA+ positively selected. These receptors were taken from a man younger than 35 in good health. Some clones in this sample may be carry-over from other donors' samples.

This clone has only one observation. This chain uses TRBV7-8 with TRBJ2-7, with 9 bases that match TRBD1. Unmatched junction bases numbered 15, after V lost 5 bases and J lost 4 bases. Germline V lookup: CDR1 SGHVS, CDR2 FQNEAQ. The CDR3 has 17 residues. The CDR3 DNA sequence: TGTGCCAGCAGCCCATTGGGACAGGGCCGCTCCCCATACGAGCAGTACTTC. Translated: CASSPLGQGRSPYEQYF.

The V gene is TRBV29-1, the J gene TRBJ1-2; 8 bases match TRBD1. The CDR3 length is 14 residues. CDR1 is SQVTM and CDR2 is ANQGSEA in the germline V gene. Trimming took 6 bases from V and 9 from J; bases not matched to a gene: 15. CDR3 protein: CSVQIKTGAPSYTF. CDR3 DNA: TGCAGCGTACAAATTAAGACAGGGGCACCAAGCTACACCTTC.

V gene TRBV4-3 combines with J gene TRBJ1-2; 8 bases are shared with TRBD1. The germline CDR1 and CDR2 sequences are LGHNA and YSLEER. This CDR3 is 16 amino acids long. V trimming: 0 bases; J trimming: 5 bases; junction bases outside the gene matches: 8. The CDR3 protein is CASSQDQTGDTYGYTF. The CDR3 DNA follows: TGCGCCAGCAGCCAAGATCAGACAGGGGACACATATGGCTACACCTTC.

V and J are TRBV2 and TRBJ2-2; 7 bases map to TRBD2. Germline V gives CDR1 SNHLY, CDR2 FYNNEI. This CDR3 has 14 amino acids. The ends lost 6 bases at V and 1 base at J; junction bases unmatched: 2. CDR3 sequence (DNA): TGTGCCAGCAGAGCGGGATTGAACACCGGGGAGCTGTTTTTT. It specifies CASRAGLNTGELFF.

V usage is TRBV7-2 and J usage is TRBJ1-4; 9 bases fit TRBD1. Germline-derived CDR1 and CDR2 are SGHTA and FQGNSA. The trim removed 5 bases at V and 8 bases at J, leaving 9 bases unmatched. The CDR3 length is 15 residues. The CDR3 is CASSPPGQGGEKLFF. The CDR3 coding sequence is TGTGCCAGCAGCCCTCCGGGACAGGGCGGCGAAAAACTGTTTTTT.

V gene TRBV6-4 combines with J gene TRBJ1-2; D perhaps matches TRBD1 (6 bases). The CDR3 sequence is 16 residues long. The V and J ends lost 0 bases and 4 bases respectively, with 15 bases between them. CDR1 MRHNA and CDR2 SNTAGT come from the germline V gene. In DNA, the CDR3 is TGTGCCAGCAGTGACTCGAACCGCCGGGGGCTCTATGGCTACACCTTC. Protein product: CASSDSNRRGLYGYTF.

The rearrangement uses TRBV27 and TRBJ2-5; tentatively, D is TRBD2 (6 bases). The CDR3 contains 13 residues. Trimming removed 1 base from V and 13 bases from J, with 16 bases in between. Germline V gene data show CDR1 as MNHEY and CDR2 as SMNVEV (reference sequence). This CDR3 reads CASSLLKGGIRYF. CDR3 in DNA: TGTGCCAGCAGTTTATTAAAGGGCGGGATTAGGTACTTC.

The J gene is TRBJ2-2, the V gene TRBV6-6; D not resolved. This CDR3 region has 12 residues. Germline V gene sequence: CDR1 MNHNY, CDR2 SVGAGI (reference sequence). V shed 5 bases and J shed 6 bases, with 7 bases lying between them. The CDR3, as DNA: TGTGCCAGCAGTCCGCTAGCCGGGGAGCTGTTTTTT. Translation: CASSPLAGELFF.

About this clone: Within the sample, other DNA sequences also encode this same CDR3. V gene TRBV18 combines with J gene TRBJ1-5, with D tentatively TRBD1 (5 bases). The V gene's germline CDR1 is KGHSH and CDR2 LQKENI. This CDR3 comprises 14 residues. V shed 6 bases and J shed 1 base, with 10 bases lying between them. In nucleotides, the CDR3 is TGTGCCAGCTCCCCGGGGGTAAGCAATCAGCCCCAGCATTTT. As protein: CASSPGVSNQPQHF.

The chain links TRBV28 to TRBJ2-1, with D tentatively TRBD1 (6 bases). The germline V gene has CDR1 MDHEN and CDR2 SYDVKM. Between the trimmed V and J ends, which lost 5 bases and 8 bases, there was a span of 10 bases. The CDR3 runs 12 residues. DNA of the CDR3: TGTGCCAGCAGTGAAGGGACATATGAGCAGTTCTTC. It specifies CASSEGTYEQFF.

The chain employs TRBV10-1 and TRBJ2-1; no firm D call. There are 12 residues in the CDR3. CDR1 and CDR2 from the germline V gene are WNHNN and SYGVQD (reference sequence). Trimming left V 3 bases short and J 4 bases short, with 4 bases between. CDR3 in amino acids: CASSDWYNEQFF. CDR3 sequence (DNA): TGCGCCAGCAGTGACTGGTACAATGAGCAGTTCTTC.

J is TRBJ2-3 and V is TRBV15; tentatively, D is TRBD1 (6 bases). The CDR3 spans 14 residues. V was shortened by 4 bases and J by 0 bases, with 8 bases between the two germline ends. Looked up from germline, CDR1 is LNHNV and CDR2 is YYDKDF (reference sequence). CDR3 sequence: CATSKGQSTDTQYF. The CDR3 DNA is TGTGCCACCAGCAAAGGACAGAGCACAGATACGCAGTATTTT.

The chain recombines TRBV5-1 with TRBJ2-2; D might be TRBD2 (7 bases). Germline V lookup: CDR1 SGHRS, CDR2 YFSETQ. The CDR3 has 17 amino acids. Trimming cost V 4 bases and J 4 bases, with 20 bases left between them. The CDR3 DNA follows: TGCGCCAGCAGCCTCTCCGGCGGGGGCTTACGCACCGGGGAGCTGTTTTTT. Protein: CASSLSGGGLRTGELFF.

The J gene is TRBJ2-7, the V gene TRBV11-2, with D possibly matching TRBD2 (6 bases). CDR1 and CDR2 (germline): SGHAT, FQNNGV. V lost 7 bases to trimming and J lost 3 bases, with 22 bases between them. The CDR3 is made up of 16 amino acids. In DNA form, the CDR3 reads TGTGCCAGCAAAAGCTTGGGGGGTAAGACTAGCTACGAGCAGTACTTC. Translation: CASKSLGGKTSYEQYF.

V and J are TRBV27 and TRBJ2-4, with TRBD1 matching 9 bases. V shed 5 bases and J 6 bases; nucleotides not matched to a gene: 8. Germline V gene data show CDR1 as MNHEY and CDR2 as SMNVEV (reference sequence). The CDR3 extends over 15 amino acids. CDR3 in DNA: TGTGCCAGCAGTACCTTGGGACAGGGAACAAACATTCAGTACTTC. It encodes CASSTLGQGTNIQYF.

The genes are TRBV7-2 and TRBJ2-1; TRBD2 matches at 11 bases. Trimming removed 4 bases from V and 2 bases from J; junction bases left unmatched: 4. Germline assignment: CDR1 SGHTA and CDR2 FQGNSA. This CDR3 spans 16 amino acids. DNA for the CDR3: TGTGCCAGCAGCTACTTGACTAGCGGGACCTACAATGAGCAGTTCTTC. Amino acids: CASSYLTSGTYNEQFF. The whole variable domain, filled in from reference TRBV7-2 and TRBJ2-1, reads GAGVSQSPSNKVTEKGKDVELRCDPISGHTALYWYRQSLGQGLEFLIYFQGNSAPDKSGLPSDRFSAERTGGSVSTLTIQRTQQEDSAVYLCASSYLTSGTYNEQFFGPGTRLTVL.

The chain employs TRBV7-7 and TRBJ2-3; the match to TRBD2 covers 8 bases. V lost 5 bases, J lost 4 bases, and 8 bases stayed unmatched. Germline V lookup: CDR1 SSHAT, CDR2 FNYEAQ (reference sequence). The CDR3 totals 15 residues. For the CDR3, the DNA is TGTGCCAGCAGCCGAGGGGTTAGCGGGGCAGATACGCAGTATTTT. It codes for CASSRGVSGADTQYF. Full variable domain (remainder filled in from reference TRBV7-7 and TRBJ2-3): GAGVSQSPRYKVTKRGQDVTLRCDPISSHATLYWYQQALGQGPEFLTYFNYEAQPDKSGLPSDRFSAERPEGSISTLTIQRTEQRDSAMYRCASSRGVSGADTQYFGPGTRLTVL.

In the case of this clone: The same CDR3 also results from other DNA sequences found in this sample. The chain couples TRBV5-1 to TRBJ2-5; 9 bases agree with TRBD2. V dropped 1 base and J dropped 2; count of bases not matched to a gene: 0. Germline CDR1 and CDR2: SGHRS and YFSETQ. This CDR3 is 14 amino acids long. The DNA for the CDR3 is TGCGCCAGCAGCTTGACTAGCGGGCAAGAGACCCAGTACTTC. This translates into CASSLTSGQETQYF.